The clone carrying this T cell receptor (beta chain) came up once. Sequence at one end of the junction differs from germline and may be a read error. There are 17 residues in the CDR3. This sample is drawn from a study of T cells after yellow fever vaccination. From the 5' RACE reads, TCRdb called clonotypes with MiXCR, one entry per CDR3 protein. Of about 500,000 distinct CDR3 sequences in the sample, around a sixth are singletons; the top ten hold 17%. Sample: PBMCs, taken 4 to 5 days after the first yellow fever vaccination. The gene calls are TRBV12-3 or TRBV12-4 and TRBJ2-7, with D possibly TRBD1 on 6 matching bases. The receptor was isolated from a man younger than 30 who received the YFV17D yellow fever vaccine. The CDR3 region is CASSSNYRNREPYEQCF. As DNA, the CDR3 is TGTGCCAGCAGTTCCAACTACCGAAACAGGGAACCCTACGAGCAGTGCTTC.